These T cell receptor beta chains were read from a single sample in a study of molecular identifiers for immune sequencing clone quantification. TCRdb recomputed calls from the PCR reads with MiXCR, one row per CDR3 protein. In the table there are about 640,000 distinct CDR3 sequences, less than 20% of which are singletons. The specimen sequenced was naive CD8+ T cells from blood, with Jurkat cell RNA spiked in. The receptors derive from a human donor in good health. Some libraries in this study had Jurkat cell RNA spiked in. The conserved cysteine and the conserved F or W are not part of the CDR3 here.

TRBV3-1	TRBJ2-1	ASSQVRGNPPEQF
TRBV2	TRBJ2-4	ASRGTGENIQY
TRBV19	TRBJ2-5	ASSIEGQAAETQY
TRBV30	TRBJ2-2	AWRSLASSTNTGELF
TRBV27	TRBJ2-1	ASSTGTGGYEQF
TRBV19	TRBJ2-3	ASSIGWETSGDTDTQY
TRBV12-3/TRBV12-4	TRBJ2-7	ASSSSGTGGYEQY
TRBV6-2/TRBV6-3	TRBJ1-5	ASSYLGTGADQPQH
TRBV27	TRBJ2-3	ASSPDWTSGTDTQY
TRBV5-5	TRBJ1-1	ASSEDLPAEAF
TRBV6-5	TRBJ2-2	ASSYSPNGELF
TRBV7-2	TRBJ1-6	ASSHGQGASYNSPLH
TRBV27	TRBJ2-1	ASTFLHVSGQGDNEQF
TRBV28	TRBJ1-2	ASSFVAGGSGYT
TRBV7-9	TRBJ2-2	ASSPSGSRTGELF
TRBV19	TRBJ1-5	ASSKWDGSNQPQH
TRBV19	TRBJ2-1	ASTPWGGYNEQF